This T cell receptor (beta chain) is from a study of CD8 T cells in ankylosing spondylitis. Study outcomes and limitations: Some motif variants had been reported before (in reactive arthritis synovial fluid and blood). Reportedly, significant enrichment of disease-linked clones occurred in matched ankylosing spondylitis synovial fluid. About eight highly homologous variants made up a TCR beta motif that seemed to typify ankylosing spondylitis blood.

MiXCR, applied by TCRdb to the 5' RACE reads, yields one record per CDR3 protein. Of 130,000 or so distinct CDR3 sequences listed, 15% to 20% are singletons. This clonotype has more than one count but fewer than ten. Its matching antigen is unknown. J gave up 0 bases and V 6 bases, and 6 bases lay outside the gene matches. This CDR3 spans 15 amino acids. Germline V CDR1 and CDR2: SEHNR, FQNEAQ (reference sequence). The receptor's source is a male donor with ankylosing spondylitis. Sequenced material: blood, either unsorted or a sorted T cell fraction (not recorded which). This chain uses TRBV7-9 with TRBJ2-3; 7 bases agree with TRBD1. CDR3 nucleotides: TGTGCCAGCAGTGCCGGGACAGCTAGCACAGATACGCAGTATTTT. Protein sequence: CASSAGTASTDTQYF. The full variable domain, its missing parts supplied by reference TRBV7-9 and TRBJ2-3, is DTGVSQNPRHKITKRGQNVTFRCDPISEHNRLYWYRQTLGQGPEFLTYFQNEAQLEKSRLLSDRFSAERPKGSFSTLEIQRTEQGDSAMYLCASSAGTASTDTQYFGPGTRLTVL.